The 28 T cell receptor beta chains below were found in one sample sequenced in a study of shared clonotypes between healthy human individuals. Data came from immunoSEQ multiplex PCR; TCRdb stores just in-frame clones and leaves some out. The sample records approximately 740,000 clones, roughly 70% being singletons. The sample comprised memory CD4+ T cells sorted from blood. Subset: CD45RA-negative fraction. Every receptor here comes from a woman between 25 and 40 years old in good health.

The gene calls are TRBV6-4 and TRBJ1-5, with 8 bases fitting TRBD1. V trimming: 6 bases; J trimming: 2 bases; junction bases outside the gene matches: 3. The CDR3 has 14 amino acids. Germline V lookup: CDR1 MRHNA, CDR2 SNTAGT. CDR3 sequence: CASSDRGCNQPQHF. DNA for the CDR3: TGTGCCAGCAGCGACAGGGGTTGCAATCAGCCCCAGCATTTT.

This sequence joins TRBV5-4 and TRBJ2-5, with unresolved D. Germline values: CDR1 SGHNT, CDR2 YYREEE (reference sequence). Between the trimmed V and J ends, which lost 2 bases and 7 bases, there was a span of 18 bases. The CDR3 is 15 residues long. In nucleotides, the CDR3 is TGTGCCAGCAGCTTTGCTCTAACGGCCACGGGGACCCAGTACTTC. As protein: CASSFALTATGTQYF. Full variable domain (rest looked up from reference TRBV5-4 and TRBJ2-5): ETGVTQSPTHLIKTRGQQVTLRCSSQSGHNTVSWYQQALGQGPQFIFQYYREEENGRGNFPPRFSGLQFPNYSSELNVNALELDDSALYLCASSFALTATGTQYFGPGTRLLVL.

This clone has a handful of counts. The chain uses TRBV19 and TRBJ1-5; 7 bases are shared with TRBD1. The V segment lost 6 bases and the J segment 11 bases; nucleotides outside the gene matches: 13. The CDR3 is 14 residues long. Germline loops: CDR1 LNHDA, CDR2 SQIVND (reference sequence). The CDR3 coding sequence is TGTGCCAGTAGCATACAGGGGACATCGGGGGCCCAGCATTTT. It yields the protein CASSIQGTSGAQHF.

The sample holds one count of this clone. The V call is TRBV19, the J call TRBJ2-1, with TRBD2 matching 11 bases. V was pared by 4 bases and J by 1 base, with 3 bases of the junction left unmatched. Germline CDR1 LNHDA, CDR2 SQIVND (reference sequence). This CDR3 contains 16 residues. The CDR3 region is CASSKLAGESYNEQFF. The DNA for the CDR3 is TGTGCCAGTAGTAAACTAGCGGGAGAGTCCTACAATGAGCAGTTCTTC.

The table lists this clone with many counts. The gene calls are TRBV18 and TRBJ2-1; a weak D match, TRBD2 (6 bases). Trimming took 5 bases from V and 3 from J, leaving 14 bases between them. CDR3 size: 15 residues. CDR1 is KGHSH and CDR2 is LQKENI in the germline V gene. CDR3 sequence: CASSARSGSYNEQFF. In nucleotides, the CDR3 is TGTGCCAGCTCAGCCCGTAGCGGTAGCTACAATGAGCAGTTCTTC.

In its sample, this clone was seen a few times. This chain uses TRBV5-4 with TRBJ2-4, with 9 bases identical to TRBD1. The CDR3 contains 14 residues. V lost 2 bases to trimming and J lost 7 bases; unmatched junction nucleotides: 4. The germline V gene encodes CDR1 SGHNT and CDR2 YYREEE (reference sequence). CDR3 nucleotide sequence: TGTGCCAGCAGCTTTCCAGGACAGGGGAACATTCAGTACTTC. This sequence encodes CASSFPGQGNIQYF.

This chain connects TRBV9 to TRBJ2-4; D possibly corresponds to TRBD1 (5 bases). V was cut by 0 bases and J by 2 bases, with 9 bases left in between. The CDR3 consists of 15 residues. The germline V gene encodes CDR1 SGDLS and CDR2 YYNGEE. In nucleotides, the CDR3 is TGTGCCAGCAGCGTAGATCAGGGAACCAAAAACATTCAGTACTTC. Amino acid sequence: CASSVDQGTKNIQYF.

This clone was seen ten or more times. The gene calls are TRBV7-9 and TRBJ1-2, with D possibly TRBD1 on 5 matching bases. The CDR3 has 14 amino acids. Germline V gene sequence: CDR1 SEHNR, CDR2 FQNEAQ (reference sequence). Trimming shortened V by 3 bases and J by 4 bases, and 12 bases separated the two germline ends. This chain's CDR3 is CASSFGDRSYGYTF. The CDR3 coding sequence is TGTGCCAGCAGCTTCGGTGACAGATCCTATGGCTACACCTTC.

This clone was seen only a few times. CDR3 sequence reads: CATLTGRTSENYEQYF. In DNA form, the CDR3 reads TGTGCCACCTTGACAGGGCGGACTAGCGAGAACTACGAGCAGTACTTC. V is TRBV9 and J is TRBJ2-7; 9 bases match TRBD2. The CDR3 spans 16 residues. Losses at the gene ends were 9 bases for V and 3 bases for J; bases not matched to a gene: 16. Per germline, CDR1 SGDLS and CDR2 YYNGEE.

As DNA, the CDR3 is TGTGCCAGCAGTTTAGCAGGGTCGGGGGAGCCCCAGCATTTT. This sequence encodes CASSLAGSGEPQHF. The chain combines TRBV28 with TRBJ1-5; tentatively, D is TRBD1 (5 bases). V lost 2 bases and J 8 bases, leaving 13 bases between the germline ends. This CDR3 is 14 amino acids long. Germline assignment: CDR1 MDHEN and CDR2 SYDVKM. The variable domain in full, with the rest retrieved from reference TRBV28 and TRBJ1-5, is DVKVTQSSRYLVKRTGEKVFLECVQDMDHENMFWYRQDPGLGLRLIYFSYDVKMKEKGDIPEGYSVSREKKERFSLILESASTNQTSMYLCASSLAGSGEPQHFGDGTRLSIL.

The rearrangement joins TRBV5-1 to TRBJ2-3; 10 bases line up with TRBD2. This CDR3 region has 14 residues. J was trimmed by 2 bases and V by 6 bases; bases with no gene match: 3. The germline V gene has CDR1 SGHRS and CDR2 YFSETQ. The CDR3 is CASKLAGFTDTQYF. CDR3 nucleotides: TGCGCCAGCAAACTAGCGGGATTCACAGATACGCAGTATTTT.

CDR3 residues: CASSEALREQSYEQYF. The CDR3 coding sequence is TGTGCCAGCAGTGAAGCGCTACGGGAGCAAAGCTACGAGCAGTACTTC. The rearrangement joins TRBV2 to TRBJ2-7, with D tentatively TRBD2 (6 bases). The V gene's germline CDR1 is SNHLY and CDR2 FYNNEI. This CDR3 is built from 16 residues. Trimming cost V 0 bases and J 3 bases, with 15 bases left between them.

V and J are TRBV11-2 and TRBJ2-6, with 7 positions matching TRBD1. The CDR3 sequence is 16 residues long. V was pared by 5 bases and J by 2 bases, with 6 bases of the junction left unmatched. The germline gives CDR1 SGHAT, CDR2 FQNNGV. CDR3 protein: CASSPTDRAGANVLTF. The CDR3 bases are TGTGCCAGCAGCCCTACTGACAGGGCTGGGGCCAACGTCCTGACTTTC.

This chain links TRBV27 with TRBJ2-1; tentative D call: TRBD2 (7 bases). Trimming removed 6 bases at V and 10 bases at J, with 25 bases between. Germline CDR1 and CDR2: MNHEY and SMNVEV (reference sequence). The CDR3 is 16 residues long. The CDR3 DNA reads TGTGCCAGCAGGGGGGCAGCGGGACTCGTAAGAGACGAGCAGTTCTTC. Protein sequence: CASRGAAGLVRDEQFF.

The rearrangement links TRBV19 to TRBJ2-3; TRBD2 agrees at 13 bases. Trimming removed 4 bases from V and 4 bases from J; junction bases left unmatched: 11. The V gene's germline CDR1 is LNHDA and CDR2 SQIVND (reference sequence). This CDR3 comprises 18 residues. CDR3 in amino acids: CASSTDPPGLAGSDTQYF. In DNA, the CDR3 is TGTGCCAGTAGTACGGATCCTCCGGGACTAGCGGGATCAGATACGCAGTATTTT.

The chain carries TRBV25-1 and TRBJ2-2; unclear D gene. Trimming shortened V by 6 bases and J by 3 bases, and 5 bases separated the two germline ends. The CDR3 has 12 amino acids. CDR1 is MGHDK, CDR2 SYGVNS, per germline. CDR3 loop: CASRFDTGELFF. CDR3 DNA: TGTGCCAGCAGATTTGACACCGGGGAGCTGTTTTTT.

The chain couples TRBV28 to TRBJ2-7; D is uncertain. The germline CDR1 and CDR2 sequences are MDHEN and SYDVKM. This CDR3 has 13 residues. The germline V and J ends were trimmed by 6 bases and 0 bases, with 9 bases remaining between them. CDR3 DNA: TGTGCCAGCAGCGGTCCAAGCTCCTACGAGCAGTACTTC. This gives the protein CASSGPSSYEQYF.

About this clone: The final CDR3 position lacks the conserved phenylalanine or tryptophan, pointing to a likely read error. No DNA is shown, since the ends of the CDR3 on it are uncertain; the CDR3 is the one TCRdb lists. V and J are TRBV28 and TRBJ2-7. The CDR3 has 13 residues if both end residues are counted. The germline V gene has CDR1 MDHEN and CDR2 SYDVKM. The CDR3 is CASSLGASGRWSL.

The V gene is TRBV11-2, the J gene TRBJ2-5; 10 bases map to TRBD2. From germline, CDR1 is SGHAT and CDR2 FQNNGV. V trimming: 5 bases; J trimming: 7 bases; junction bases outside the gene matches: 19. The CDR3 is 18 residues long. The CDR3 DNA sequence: TGTGCCAGCAGCGAATCTAGCGGGAGAACCTTTCCCCAGGGGACCCAGTACTTC. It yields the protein CASSESSGRTFPQGTQYF.

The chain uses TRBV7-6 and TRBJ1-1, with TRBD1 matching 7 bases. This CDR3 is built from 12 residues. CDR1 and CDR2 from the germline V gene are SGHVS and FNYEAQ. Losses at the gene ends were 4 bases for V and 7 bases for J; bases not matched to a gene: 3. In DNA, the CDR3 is TGTGCCAGCAGCTCACAGGGGAATGAAGCTTTCTTT. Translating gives CASSSQGNEAFF.

The CDR3, as DNA: TGTGCCAGCAGTCGCGAAGAGACCCAGTACTTC. It specifies CASSREETQYF. The chain couples TRBV28 to TRBJ2-5; the D is unclear. Germline V gene lookup returns CDR1 MDHEN and CDR2 SYDVKM. The CDR3 has 11 residues. Trimming removed 5 bases from V and 3 bases from J, with 4 bases in between.

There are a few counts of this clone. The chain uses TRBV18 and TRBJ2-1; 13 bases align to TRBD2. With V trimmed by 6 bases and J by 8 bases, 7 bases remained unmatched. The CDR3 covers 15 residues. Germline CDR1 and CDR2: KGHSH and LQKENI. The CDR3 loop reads CASSPGTSGNDEQFF. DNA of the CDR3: TGTGCCAGCTCTCCCGGGACTAGCGGGAACGATGAGCAGTTCTTC.

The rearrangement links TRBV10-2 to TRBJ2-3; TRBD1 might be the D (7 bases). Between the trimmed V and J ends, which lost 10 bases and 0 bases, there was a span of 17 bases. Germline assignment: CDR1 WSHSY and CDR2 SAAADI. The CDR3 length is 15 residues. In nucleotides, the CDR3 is TGCGCCACGGCCAGGGGGAGCGGGAGCACAGATACGCAGTATTTT. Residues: CATARGSGSTDTQYF.

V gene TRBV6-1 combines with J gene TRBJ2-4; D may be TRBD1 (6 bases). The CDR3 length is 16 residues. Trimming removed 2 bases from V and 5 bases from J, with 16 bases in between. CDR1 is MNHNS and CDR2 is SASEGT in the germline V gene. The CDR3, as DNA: TGTGCCAGCAGTGAAAGGGGAACAGGGCGGCAAAACATTCAGTACTTC. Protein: CASSERGTGRQNIQYF.

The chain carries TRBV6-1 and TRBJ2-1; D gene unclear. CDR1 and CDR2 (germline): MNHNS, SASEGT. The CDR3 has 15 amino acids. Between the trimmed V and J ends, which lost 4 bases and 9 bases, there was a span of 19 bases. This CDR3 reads CASSALRLSLPEQFF. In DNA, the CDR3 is TGTGCCAGCAGTGCGTTGCGACTCAGCCTCCCTGAGCAGTTCTTC.

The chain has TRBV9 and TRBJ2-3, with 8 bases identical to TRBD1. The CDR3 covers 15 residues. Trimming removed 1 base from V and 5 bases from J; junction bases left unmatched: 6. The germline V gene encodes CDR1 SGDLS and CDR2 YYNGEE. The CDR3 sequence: CASSVSQGAGDTQYF. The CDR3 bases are TGTGCCAGCAGCGTAAGTCAGGGGGCAGGAGATACGCAGTATTTT. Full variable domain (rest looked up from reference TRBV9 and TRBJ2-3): DSGVTQTPKHLITATGQRVTLRCSPRSGDLSVYWYQQSLDQGLQFLIQYYNGEERAKGNILERFSAQQFPDLHSELNLSSLELGDSALYFCASSVSQGAGDTQYFGPGTRLTVL.

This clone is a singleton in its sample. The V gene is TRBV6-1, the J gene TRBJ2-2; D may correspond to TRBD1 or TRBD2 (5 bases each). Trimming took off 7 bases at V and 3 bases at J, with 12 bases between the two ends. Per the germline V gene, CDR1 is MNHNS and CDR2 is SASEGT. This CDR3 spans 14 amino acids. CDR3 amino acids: CASNPGRDTGELFF. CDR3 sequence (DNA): TGTGCCAGCAATCCGGGACGGGACACCGGGGAGCTGTTTTTT.

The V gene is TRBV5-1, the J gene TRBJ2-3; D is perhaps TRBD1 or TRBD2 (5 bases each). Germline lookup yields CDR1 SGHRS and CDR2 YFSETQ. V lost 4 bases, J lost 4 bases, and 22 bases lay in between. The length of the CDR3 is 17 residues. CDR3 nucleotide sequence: TGCGCCAGCAGCCGACTTACCGGGACCTCTACTTCAGATACGCAGTATTTT. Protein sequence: CASSRLTGTSTSDTQYF.